Detailed here is one T cell receptor beta chain. The antigen remains undetermined. This sample is part of a study of cytomegalovirus exposure and HLA in healthy donors. Study summary: The 120 validation repertoires used the same platform as the approximately 670 first-cohort repertoires (as reported by a later analysis).

Germline V gives CDR1 MDHEN, CDR2 SYDVKM. The CDR3 extends over 13 amino acids. Deletions cut 6 bases from V and 2 bases from J, with 10 bases between. Points from the study as a whole: The CMV antigen specificity of a few CMV-associated chains was confirmed through in vitro analysis. Rare TCR sequences dominated, though some public TCRs recurred in many donors.

Assay used: immunoSEQ multiplex PCR; TCRdb lists only in-frame clones, some missing. The sample comprises about 160,000 clones, around four fifths of which are singletons, and about 2% rests with the top ten. The receptor's source is a man aged 25-40 years in good health and CMV-seropositive. This chain connects TRBV28 to TRBJ1-2; D unresolved. Sequenced material: PBMCs. CDR3 sequence reads: CASSDKRNYGYTF. The CDR3 nucleotides read TGTGCCAGCAGCGACAAGCGGAACTATGGCTACACCTTC.